The sequence of this TCR beta chain was determined in a study of T cells in Graves' hyperthyroidism and ophthalmopathy. TCR beta CDR3 region amplification was performed from RNA transcripts. A set of HTBI primers served as the primers for a first-round RT-PCR of the TCR CDR3. TCRdb called the multiplex PCR reads again in MiXCR, with one record for every CDR3 protein. The sample lists hundreds of thousands of distinct CDR3 sequences, more than 15% seen once, with approximately 60% in the top ten. The V and J ends lost 5 bases and 5 bases, in that order; junction bases with no gene match: 10. The CDR3 has 16 amino acids.

The sequence was obtained from a woman aged 60-75 years with Graves' ophthalmopathy. Material for sequencing was blood. The rearrangement joins TRBV12-3 or TRBV12-4 to TRBJ2-7, with 12 bases lining up with TRBD1. CDR3 residues: CASSPWGQGASDEQYF. DNA of the CDR3: TGTGCCAGCAGTCCCTGGGGACAGGGGGCAAGCGACGAGCAGTACTTC.